This T cell receptor beta chain emerged from a study of beta chain features in type 1 diabetes. Overall study results and limits: Moderate but significant shortening of TCRB CDR3s was recorded in all four CD4+ subsets from Type 1 diabetes patients.

This clone was seen at least ten times. Its antigen is not identified. This specimen includes other DNA sequences encoding the same CDR3. Every isolated RNA sample was fully reverse transcribed, so sequencing captured expressed TCRB transcripts. Assay used: immunoSEQ multiplex PCR; TCRdb lists only in-frame clones, some missing. The sample records over 150,000 clones, approximately 8% being singletons. Sequencing was done on a sample of central memory CD4+ T cells from blood. This receptor was taken from a woman aged 40 to 49 with type 1 diabetes.

CDR3 DNA sequence: TGTGCCAGCAGCTCCGGACAGGGGGCAGGTAATGAGCAGTTCTTC. It encodes CASSSGQGAGNEQFF. This chain joins TRBV27 and TRBJ2-1; 11 positions agree with TRBD1. From germline, CDR1 is MNHEY and CDR2 SMNVEV (reference sequence). The CDR3 totals 15 residues. With V trimmed by 6 bases and J by 7 bases, 8 bases remained unmatched.